This is a list of T cell receptor beta chains from one sample in a study of cytomegalovirus exposure and HLA in healthy donors. Here immunoSEQ multiplex PCR was the method, and the copy in TCRdb shows in-frame clones only, minus some. The sample lists 100,000 to 150,000 clones; roughly 80% were seen once. The source material was PBMCs. The receptor set was obtained from a boy aged 10-17 years in good health and CMV-seronegative. Both conserved end residues are part of each CDR3. Each record gives: D gene, CDR3 length, V gene, clone size, J gene, CDR3 DNA, CDR3 protein. A D gene is named only where the DNA matches it firmly. Clone size is stated in some rows and not others, as once, few, many or a class when expanded.

>NA|20|TRBV21-1|NA|TRBJ2-3
TGTGCCAGCAGCAAAGCGAGAGCGGGTCCCCTCAAGAGGGGCACAGATACGCAGTATTTT
CASSKARAGPLKRGTDTQYF
>NA|12|TRBV25-1|NA|TRBJ1-2
TGTGCCAGCAGATCGGGGAACTATGGCTACACCTTC
CASRSGNYGYTF
>NA|13|TRBV6-1|NA|TRBJ1-1
TGTGCCAGCCCCGACGGGGGGACCACTGAAGCTTTCTTT
CASPDGGTTEAFF
>TRBD1|20|TRBV5-1|once|TRBJ2-3
TGCGCCAGCAGCTTTCGCCCAGCTCGTCCGGGACAGGGGGCCACAGATACGCAGTATTTT
CASSFRPARPGQGATDTQYF
>NA|16|TRBV5-1|NA|TRBJ2-5
TGCGCCAGCAGCTTGGCCGGAGTCAACCAGCAAGAGACCCAGTACTTC
CASSLAGVNQQETQYF
>NA|14|TRBV18|once|TRBJ2-7
TGTGCCAGCTCACCAGGCGGGAAACCCTACGAGCAGTACTTC
CASSPGGKPYEQYF
>NA|12|TRBV5-8|NA|TRBJ1-2
TGTGCCAGCATGATACAGAGCTATGGCTACACCTTC
CASMIQSYGYTF
>NA|13|TRBV5-1|NA|TRBJ1-3
TGCGCCAGCAGCTTGTCCGCTGGAAACACCATATATTTT
CASSLSAGNTIYF
>TRBD1|15|TRBV4-1|once|TRBJ2-7
TGCGCCAGCAGCCACTGGGACAGGGGGAACTACGAGCAGTACTTC
CASSHWDRGNYEQYF
>NA|14|TRBV4-3|few|TRBJ2-3
TGCGCCAGCAGCCAAGAAAGCTTCACAGATACGCAGTATTTT
CASSQESFTDTQYF
>TRBD2|18|TRBV14|NA|TRBJ2-7
TGTGCCAGCAGCCAACGAAGGGGGGGACTAGGGGGACCCTACGAGCAGTACTTC
CASSQRRGGLGGPYEQYF
>NA|13|TRBV30|NA|TRBJ1-6
TGTGCCTGGATACGGGAGTATAATTCACCCCTCCACTTT
CAWIREYNSPLHF
>NA|11|TRBV7-9|NA|TRBJ1-2
TGTGCCAGCAGCTCGGTGGATGGCTACACCTTC
CASSSVDGYTF
>TRBD2|15|TRBV5-1|NA|TRBJ2-2
TGCGCCAGCTCCCGGGAGCTAGCGGTCACCGGGGAGCTGTTTTTT
CASSRELAVTGELFF
>TRBD2|17|TRBV4-2|NA|TRBJ2-1
TGTGCCAGCAGCCAAACAGCAACGGGGCTAGCGGGCAATGAGCAGTTCTTC
CASSQTATGLAGNEQFF
>NA|14|TRBV4-1|NA|TRBJ2-6
TGCGCTAGCAGCCAAGATACGGGTGAGAGCGTCCTGACTTTC
CASSQDTGESVLTF
>NA|13|TRBV30|NA|TRBJ1-1
TGTGCCTGGGAAGACGGGAAGAACACTGAAGCTTTCTTT
CAWEDGKNTEAFF
>TRBD1|15|TRBV7-9|NA|TRBJ2-7
TGTGCCAGCACTCCTCCGGGACAGGGGCTCTACGAGCAGTACTTC
CASTPPGQGLYEQYF
>NA|15|TRBV19|NA|TRBJ1-1
TGTGCCAGTAGTAAGGGGGAAGAAATGAACACTGAAGCTTTCTTT
CASSKGEEMNTEAFF
>TRBD2|13|TRBV18|NA|TRBJ2-1
TGTGCCAGCTCACCGGGACTAAACAATGAGCAGTTCTTC
CASSPGLNNEQFF
>TRBD2|15|TRBV5-8|NA|TRBJ2-1
TGTGCCAGCAGCCATGGGACTAGCGGGATGAATGAGCAGTTCTTC
CASSHGTSGMNEQFF
>NA|14|TRBV5-1|NA|TRBJ2-2
TGCGCCAGCAGCTTGGTTCTAGAGACCGGGGAGCTGTTTTTT
CASSLVLETGELFF
>NA|13|TRBV5-6|NA|TRBJ2-7
TGTGCCAGCAGCTTGGAGACGGGTACCGAGCAGTACTTC
CASSLETGTEQYF
>TRBD1|17|TRBV7-2|NA|TRBJ1-2
TGTGCCAGCATTCCCTCATATTCAGGGGGAAGATGGCTTGGCTACACCTTC
CASIPSYSGGRWLGYTF
>TRBD2|15|TRBV4-1|NA|TRBJ2-1
TGCGCCAGCAGAGTCAATAGCGGGAGCTCCAATGAGCAGTTCTTC
CASRVNSGSSNEQFF
>TRBD1|16|TRBV25-1|few|TRBJ1-1
TGTGCCAGCAGTGAATTTCAGGGGGCGAGGAACACTGAAGCTTTCTTT
CASSEFQGARNTEAFF
>NA|16|TRBV27|few|TRBJ1-6
TGTGCCAGCAGTTTATCGGGGGGAACCTATAATTCACCCCTCCACTTT
CASSLSGGTYNSPLHF
>NA|13|TRBV27|NA|TRBJ2-2
TGTGCCAGCAGTGAGCGGAACACCGGGGAGCTGTTTTTT
CASSERNTGELFF
>NA|14|TRBV2|NA|TRBJ1-5
TGTGCCAGCACCCCCACGGCGGGGGGTCAGCCCCAGCATTTT
CASTPTAGGQPQHF
>TRBD1|13|TRBV10-3|NA|TRBJ1-2
TGTGCCATCAGTACGGACAGGGAATATGGCTACACCTTC
CAISTDREYGYTF
>NA|14|TRBV7-9|few|TRBJ1-1
TGTGCCAGCAGCGAACCCCCGGCAGGGCATGCGGCTTTCTTT
CASSEPPAGHAAFF
>NA|13|TRBV5-4|few|TRBJ2-1
TGTGCCAGCAGCTTGGAACTTAACAATGAGCAGTTCTTC
CASSLELNNEQFF
>NA|12|TRBV5-1|NA|TRBJ2-3
TGCGCCAGCAGCCCGGTAGCGGATACGCAGTATTTT
CASSPVADTQYF
>NA|17|TRBV7-6|NA|TRBJ2-1
TGTGCCAGCAGCTTATCTAGGCGGGAAGATAAATACAATGAGCAGTTCTTC
CASSLSRREDKYNEQFF
>TRBD1|15|TRBV30|NA|TRBJ1-1
TGTGCCTGGGGGACAGGGGCCGTGGAGAACACTGAAGCTTTCTTT
CAWGTGAVENTEAFF
>NA|16|TRBV27|NA|TRBJ2-5
TGTGCCAGCAGTTTAGTGGGGGGTGGATGGCAAGAGACCCAGTACTTC
CASSLVGGGWQETQYF
>NA|15|TRBV11-3|NA|TRBJ2-7
TGTGCCAGCAGCCCCGTCCGGGAGAGATCCTACGAGCAGTACTTC
CASSPVRERSYEQYF
>NA|18|TRBV5-6|once|TRBJ2-1
TGTGCCAGCAGCTTACCGTGGGACTCTTTCAGCTCCTACAATGAGCAGTTCTTC
CASSLPWDSFSSYNEQFF
>NA|13|TRBV30|NA|TRBJ1-2
TGTGCCTGGAGTCTCACAGGGTTACACGGCTACACCTTC
CAWSLTGLHGYTF
>TRBD2|18|TRBV7-4|NA|TRBJ2-7
TGTGCCAGCAGCTCCACTAAGACTAGCGGGGGCTCTATCTACGAGCAGTACTTC
CASSSTKTSGGSIYEQYF
>TRBD1|15|TRBV6-1|few|TRBJ2-3
TGTGCCAGCAGTGCCTTCGGGACAGCCACAGATACGCAGTATTTT
CASSAFGTATDTQYF